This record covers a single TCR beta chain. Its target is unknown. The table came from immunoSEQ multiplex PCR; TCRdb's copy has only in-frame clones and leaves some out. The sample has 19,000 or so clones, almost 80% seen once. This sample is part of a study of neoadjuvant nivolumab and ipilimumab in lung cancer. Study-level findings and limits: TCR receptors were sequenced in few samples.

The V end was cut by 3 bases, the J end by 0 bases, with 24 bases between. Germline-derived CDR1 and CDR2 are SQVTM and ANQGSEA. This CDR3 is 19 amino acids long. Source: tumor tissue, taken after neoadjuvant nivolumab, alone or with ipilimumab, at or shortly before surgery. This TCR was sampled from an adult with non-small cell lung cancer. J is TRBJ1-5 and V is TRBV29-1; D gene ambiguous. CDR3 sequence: CSVEKGPGLHRYSNQPQHF. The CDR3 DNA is TGCAGCGTTGAGAAAGGGCCCGGTCTCCACCGTTATAGCAATCAGCCCCAGCATTTT.